The 22 T cell receptor beta chains given below trace back to one sample, sequenced in a study of shared clonotypes between healthy human individuals. Assay used: immunoSEQ multiplex PCR; TCRdb lists only in-frame clones, some missing. The data hold about 1.1 million clones, with approximately 80% observed a single time. The specimen sequenced was memory CD4+ T cells from PBMCs. As for subset: CD45RA-negative fraction. These receptors were obtained from a man aged 18 to 30 in good health. Some clones in this sample may be carry-over from other donors' samples.

The chain has TRBV11-2 and TRBJ2-2; D is uncertain. CDR3 length equals 15 residues. With 0 bases removed from V and 1 base from J, the gap between germline ends came to 6 bases. Germline CDR1 reads SGHAT; CDR2 reads FQNNGV. As DNA, the CDR3 is TGTGCCAGCAGCTTAGATCTGTGGAACACCGGGGAGCTGTTTTTT. Its translation is CASSLDLWNTGELFF.

The chain combines TRBV9 with TRBJ1-2; no definite D call. The V gene lost 0 bases and the J gene lost 7 bases, with 22 bases spanning the gap. Per germline, CDR1 SGDLS and CDR2 YYNGEE. The CDR3 spans 17 residues. CDR3 in amino acids: CASSVGTALEASGGYTF. CDR3 bases: TGTGCCAGCAGCGTAGGAACCGCCTTGGAGGCGTCCGGTGGCTACACCTTC.

Concerning this clone itself: Other DNA sequences in the same sample also yield this CDR3. The gene calls are TRBV19 and TRBJ1-2; no clear D. The V end was cut by 3 bases, the J end by 2 bases, with 7 bases between. CDR1 LNHDA and CDR2 SQIVND come from the germline V gene (reference sequence). This CDR3 is built from 13 residues. CDR3 nucleotides: TGTGCCAGTAGTATCTCGCTGAACTATGGCTACACCTTC. This translates into CASSISLNYGYTF.

This rearrangement joins TRBV28 to TRBJ1-5; perhaps TRBD1 as D (5 bases). There are 16 residues in the CDR3. Germline CDR1 MDHEN, CDR2 SYDVKM. The V and J ends lost 6 bases and 0 bases respectively, with 15 bases between them. CDR3 sequence: CASRSNQGYSNQPQHF. The CDR3 DNA sequence: TGTGCCAGCAGGTCCAATCAGGGTTATAGCAATCAGCCCCAGCATTTT.

The chain employs TRBV28 and TRBJ1-5; a weak D match, TRBD1 (6 bases). Germline V lookup: CDR1 MDHEN, CDR2 SYDVKM. The CDR3 length is 15 residues. The germline V and J ends were trimmed by 8 bases and 0 bases, with 14 bases remaining between them. This CDR3 is CASEGGANSNQPQHF. As DNA, the CDR3 is TGTGCCAGCGAGGGGGGCGCTAATAGCAATCAGCCCCAGCATTTT.

The rearrangement uses TRBV5-4 and TRBJ2-7; 8 positions agree with TRBD1. The CDR3 extends over 15 amino acids. V was clipped by 4 bases and J by 0 bases; unmatched bases: 6. The germline V gene encodes CDR1 SGHNT and CDR2 YYREEE (reference sequence). CDR3 DNA sequence: TGTGCCAGCAGCCCGACAGGGGTCAACTCCTACGAGCAGTACTTC. Amino acid sequence: CASSPTGVNSYEQYF.

This chain uses TRBV5-8 with TRBJ1-1; no clear D gene. The germline V and J ends were trimmed by 6 bases and 1 base, with 13 bases remaining between them. Germline assignment: CDR1 SGHTS and CDR2 YDEGEE. The CDR3 spans 14 residues. The CDR3 reads CASTFLSENTEAFF. The CDR3 nucleotides read TGTGCCAGCACCTTCCTCAGTGAGAACACTGAAGCTTTCTTT. The full variable domain, its missing parts supplied by reference TRBV5-8 and TRBJ1-1, is EAGVTQSPTHLIKTRGQQATLRCSPISGHTSVYWYQQALGLGLQFLLWYDEGEERNRGNFPPRFSGRQFPNYSSELNVNALELEDSALYLCASTFLSENTEAFFGQGTRLTVV.

To note about this clone: A far larger clone is only one base removed, so a read error is likely. The chain's CDR3 is CPSSKGLTLSNQPQHF. In DNA form, the CDR3 reads TGTCCCAGCAGCAAGGGCTTGACGCTTAGCAATCAGCCCCAGCATTTT. V gene TRBV28 combines with J gene TRBJ1-5; D unclear. Germline V gives CDR1 MDHEN, CDR2 SYDVKM. This CDR3 has 16 amino acids.

The CDR3 here is CASSPDGGSGANVLTF. Written as DNA, the CDR3 is TGTGCCAGCAGTCCCGACGGTGGCTCTGGGGCCAACGTCCTGACTTTC. This chain uses TRBV2 with TRBJ2-6; no clear D. Trimming pared 5 bases from V and 0 bases from J, leaving 11 bases between. Looked up from germline, CDR1 is SNHLY and CDR2 is FYNNEI. The CDR3 extends over 16 amino acids.

In the case of this clone: Other DNA sequences in the sample encode the same CDR3. V usage is TRBV5-1 and J usage is TRBJ2-7; no firm D call. This CDR3 is built from 14 residues. The germline V gene encodes CDR1 SGHRS and CDR2 YFSETQ. V lost 0 bases to trimming and J lost 3 bases, with 10 bases between them. The CDR3 sequence: CASSLEVAFYEQYF. The CDR3 nucleotides read TGCGCCAGCAGCTTGGAAGTCGCTTTCTACGAGCAGTACTTC.

The V and J genes are TRBV18 and TRBJ2-7, with no clear D. Germline CDR1 is KGHSH and CDR2 is LQKENI. The CDR3 is 14 amino acids. The V end lost 3 bases, the J end lost 4 bases, and 13 bases lay between the germline ends. CDR3 amino acids: CASSPGWQLYEQYF. In nucleotides, the CDR3 is TGTGCCAGCTCACCTGGGTGGCAGCTATACGAGCAGTACTTC.

The chain carries TRBV10-1 and TRBJ1-3; 7 nucleotides match TRBD1. Germline trimming cut 6 bases from V and 3 bases from J; bases unmatched to any gene: 8. There are 15 residues in the CDR3. Germline V gene sequence: CDR1 WNHNN, CDR2 SYGVQD (reference sequence). The CDR3, as DNA: TGCGCCAGCAGAGACAGGGTTCACCGTGGAAACACCATATATTTT. Encoded protein: CASRDRVHRGNTIYF.

The V gene is TRBV7-9, the J gene TRBJ2-1; D could derive from TRBD1 or TRBD2 (5 bases each). The CDR3 spans 16 residues. Germline loops: CDR1 SEHNR, CDR2 FQNEAQ (reference sequence). V lost 1 base and J 8 bases, leaving 18 bases between the germline ends. CDR3 protein: CASSLVLGTRGYEQFF. Here the CDR3 DNA reads TGTGCCAGCAGCTTAGTTTTAGGGACGAGAGGCTATGAGCAGTTCTTC.

This clone showed up just once. This chain connects TRBV10-3 to TRBJ2-1; 9 bases are a match to TRBD2. V was clipped by 10 bases and J by 1 base; unmatched bases: 5. The CDR3 is made up of 14 amino acids. Germline V gene lookup returns CDR1 ENHRY and CDR2 SYGVKD. The CDR3 DNA is TGTGCCACCTGCGCGGGAGGGTCCTACAATGAGCAGTTCTTC. Encoded protein: CATCAGGSYNEQFF.

This clone was detected only once. Given a much more abundant clone one base away, this may be a read error. The chain carries TRBV6-6 and TRBJ2-2; D is unclear. This CDR3 contains 13 residues. The V end was cut by 5 bases, the J end by 0 bases, with 4 bases between. CDR1 and CDR2 (germline): MNHNY, SVGAGI (reference sequence). The CDR3 DNA is TGTGCCAGCAGTGACACGAACACCGGGGAGCTGTTTTTT. Translation gives CASSDTNTGELFF.

This chain uses TRBV11-3 with TRBJ2-7; TRBD1 agrees at 8 bases. There are 12 residues in the CDR3. CDR1 and CDR2 from the germline V gene are SGHNT and YENEEA. Trimming cost V 3 bases and J 6 bases; bases outside gene matches: 1. The CDR3 is CASSLGQAEQYF. Written as DNA, the CDR3 is TGTGCCAGCAGCTTGGGACAGGCCGAGCAGTACTTC.

This sequence joins TRBV7-8 and TRBJ2-3; 10 bases line up with TRBD2. V was clipped by 5 bases and J by 1 base; unmatched bases: 6. Germline CDR1 SGHVS, CDR2 FQNEAQ. The CDR3 contains 16 residues. In DNA form, the CDR3 reads TGTGCCAGCAGCCATAGGCTAGCGGGAGGCACAGATACGCAGTATTTT. It encodes CASSHRLAGGTDTQYF.

V and J are TRBV10-3 and TRBJ1-5; possibly TRBD1 for D (6 bases). This CDR3 contains 15 residues. Germline V CDR1 and CDR2: ENHRY, SYGVKD. Trimming removed 4 bases from V and 6 bases from J, with 16 bases in between. CDR3: CAISAQPDSPQPQHF. CDR3 nucleotide sequence: TGTGCCATCAGTGCGCAGCCGGACAGCCCTCAGCCCCAGCATTTT.

The gene calls are TRBV15 and TRBJ2-2; D is unclear. There are 14 residues in the CDR3. Trimming left V 0 bases short and J 4 bases short, with 6 bases between. Germline V gene data show CDR1 as LNHNV and CDR2 as YYDKDF (reference sequence). The CDR3 is CATSRDGVTGELFF. The DNA for the CDR3 is TGTGCCACCAGCAGAGACGGAGTCACCGGGGAGCTGTTTTTT. Full variable domain (missing parts from reference TRBV15 and TRBJ2-2): DAMVIQNPRYQVTQFGKPVTLSCSQTLNHNVMYWYQQKSSQAPKLLFHYYDKDFNNEADTPDNFQSRRPNTSFCFLDIRSPGLGDTAMYLCATSRDGVTGELFFGEGSRLTVL.

The chain carries TRBV6-1 and TRBJ2-7, with D possibly being TRBD1 (5 bases). The CDR3 is 12 residues long. V dropped 4 bases and J dropped 2 bases, with 6 bases sitting between them. Germline assignment: CDR1 MNHNS and CDR2 SASEGT. The CDR3: CASSGTPYEQYF. CDR3 nucleotides: TGTGCCAGCAGTGGGACACCCTACGAGCAGTACTTC.

This chain connects TRBV6-5 to TRBJ2-5; 12 bases map to TRBD1. This CDR3 has 14 amino acids. Germline CDR1 is MNHEY and CDR2 is SVGAGI. The V gene end was trimmed by 6 bases and the J gene end by 4 bases; junction bases not matched to a gene: 3. The CDR3 here is CASSRDRGRETQYF. CDR3 nucleotides: TGTGCCAGCAGCCGGGACAGGGGGCGAGAGACCCAGTACTTC.

This chain joins TRBV6-6 and TRBJ1-5; 8 nucleotides line up with TRBD1. Germline CDR1 reads MNHNY; CDR2 reads SVGAGI (reference sequence). The CDR3 extends over 14 amino acids. Losses at the gene ends were 6 bases for V and 7 bases for J; bases not matched to a gene: 8. For the CDR3, the DNA is TGTGCCAGCAGGACTGGACAGGGAGGACAGCCCCAGCATTTT. Encoded protein: CASRTGQGGQPQHF.